This T cell receptor (beta chain) was captured in a study of beta chain features in type 1 diabetes. Study-wide results and limits: An over-representation of cells with high TCR expression could result from cDNA sequencing.

CDR1 is SGHRS, CDR2 YFSETQ, per germline. V gave up 4 bases and J gave up 2 bases, with 6 bases separating them. This CDR3 comprises 12 residues. Sequencing targeted expressed TCRB transcripts, as all isolated RNA had been reverse transcribed. The read count averaged around 3.5 million across naive, central memory and regulatory T cell samples. Data came from immunoSEQ multiplex PCR; TCRdb stores just in-frame clones and leaves some out. The sample has under 450,000 clones, approximately 16% seen once. In the case of this clone: Its antigen remains unknown. The same CDR3 also results from other DNA sequences found in this sample.

The sequence came from a woman under 30 in good health. The V call is TRBV5-1, the J call TRBJ1-2; D gene uncertain. Specimen: naive CD4+ T cells from blood. In DNA, the CDR3 is TGCGCCAGCAGCCTGTCCAACTATGGCTACACCTTC. Translating it yields CASSLSNYGYTF.